Each of the 17 T cell receptor beta chains below was sequenced from the same sample in a study of blood T cell repertoires in COVID-19. Profiling relied on immunoSEQ multiplex PCR, and the TCRdb table lists in-frame clones only, not all of them. The table has 120,000 to 150,000 clones, approximately 80% seen once. The sequencing sample was made of peripheral blood. These receptors were collected from a man aged 50-60 years with acute or convalescent COVID-19.

The chain recombines TRBV12-3 or TRBV12-4 with TRBJ2-1; D remains ambiguous. V was clipped by 2 bases and J by 6 bases, with 5 bases between them. The CDR3 loop spans 12 amino acids. The CDR3 protein is CASSLSRNEQFF. CDR3 DNA sequence: TGTGCCAGCAGTTTAAGCCGCAATGAGCAGTTCTTC.

This chain links TRBV12-2 with TRBJ1-1; TRBD1 is the table's D call, not checked against the DNA. TRBV12-2 is annotated as a pseudogene. The CDR3 covers 16 residues. CDR3: CASRLVQGAFGTEAFF. CDR3 DNA: TGTGCAAGTCGCTTAGTCCAGGGGGCATTTGGCACTGAAGCTTTCTTT.

This rearrangement joins TRBV5-1 to TRBJ2-5, with D possibly TRBD1 on 6 matching bases. From germline, CDR1 is SGHRS and CDR2 YFSETQ. V dropped 5 bases and J dropped 1 base, with 18 bases sitting between them. The CDR3 is 16 residues long. CDR3 sequence: CASSLPQGKIQETQYF. The CDR3 nucleotides read TGCGCCAGCAGTTTACCCCAGGGGAAAATCCAAGAGACCCAGTACTTC.

The chain has TRBV5-1 and TRBJ1-1; D is perhaps TRBD1 (6 bases). Trimming removed 4 bases at V and 4 bases at J, with 8 bases between. CDR3 length equals 12 residues. The germline gives CDR1 SGHRS, CDR2 YFSETQ. Here the CDR3 reads CASSQGPTEAFF. CDR3 bases: TGCGCCAGCAGCCAGGGGCCCACTGAAGCTTTCTTT.

This sequence joins TRBV19 and TRBJ2-1, with D perhaps matching TRBD2 (7 bases). Germline CDR1 is LNHDA and CDR2 is SQIVND (reference sequence). This CDR3 is 15 amino acids long. V was clipped by 6 bases and J by 9 bases, with 21 bases between them. The CDR3 here is CASSIKRGGLSEQFF. The DNA of the CDR3 is TGTGCCAGTAGCATTAAGAGGGGGGGCTTAAGTGAGCAGTTCTTC.

V gene TRBV2 combines with J gene TRBJ1-1; no definite D call. Between the trimmed V and J ends, which lost 4 bases and 1 base, there was a span of 7 bases. CDR1 is SNHLY, CDR2 FYNNEI, per germline. This CDR3 has 13 amino acids. The CDR3 DNA reads as TGTGCCAGCAGTGCCGAGGGGAACACTGAAGCTTTCTTT. Protein product: CASSAEGNTEAFF.

A single count supports this clone. This chain links TRBV4-1 with TRBJ2-3; D possibly corresponds to TRBD2 (6 bases). The V end was cut by 5 bases, the J end by 14 bases, with 17 bases between. The germline V gene has CDR1 MGHRA and CDR2 YSYEKL. The CDR3 is 12 residues long. CDR3 loop: CASSGGPGPRYF. CDR3 coding DNA: TGCGCCAGCAGCGGAGGGCCCGGTCCAAGGTATTTT.

The chain carries TRBV27 and TRBJ1-2; possible D gene TRBD1, 6 bases. The CDR3 runs to 18 residues. With 2 bases removed from V and 0 bases from J, the gap between germline ends came to 19 bases. Germline lookup yields CDR1 MNHEY and CDR2 SMNVEV (reference sequence). CDR3 protein: CASSLKSDSYDTNYGYTF. The DNA for the CDR3 is TGTGCCAGCAGTTTAAAATCGGACAGCTACGATACTAACTATGGCTACACCTTC.

The genes are TRBV28 and TRBJ2-5, with 8 nucleotides matching TRBD1. Germline assignment: CDR1 MDHEN and CDR2 SYDVKM. CDR3 size: 14 residues. The V and J ends lost 11 bases and 0 bases, in that order; junction bases with no gene match: 8. CDR3 DNA sequence: TGTGCCGAACCGGGACAGGCGTACCAAGAGACCCAGTACTTC. Protein sequence: CAEPGQAYQETQYF. The full variable domain, its missing parts supplied by reference TRBV28 and TRBJ2-5, is DVKVTQSSRYLVKRTGEKVFLECVQDMDHENMFWYRQDPGLGLRLIYFSYDVKMKEKGDIPEGYSVSREKKERFSLILESASTNQTSMYLCAEPGQAYQETQYFGPGTRLLVL.

DNA for the CDR3: TGTGCCAGCAGCAAAGACAGAGTCGATGAAAAACTGTTTTTT. Translation gives CASSKDRVDEKLFF. The chain is built from TRBV27 and TRBJ1-4; a weak D match, TRBD1 (5 bases). V gave up 6 bases and J gave up 6 bases, with 14 bases separating them. CDR3 length equals 14 residues. From germline, CDR1 is MNHEY and CDR2 SMNVEV (reference sequence).

The chain combines TRBV3-1 (or the pseudogene TRBV3-2) with TRBJ1-1, with D possibly being TRBD1 (5 bases). The germline V gene has CDR1 LGHDT and CDR2 YNNKEL (reference sequence). The CDR3 is 13 amino acids. V was shortened by 2 bases and J by 7 bases, with 11 bases between the two germline ends. The CDR3 DNA reads TGTGCCAGCAGCCAAAGGGGAGGGGATGAAGCTTTCTTT. Translated, it gives CASSQRGGDEAFF.

CDR3 region: CASQPGPSGETQYF. The CDR3 coding sequence is TGTGCCAGCCAACCGGGTCCCTCAGGGGAGACCCAGTACTTC. The V call is TRBV9, the J call TRBJ2-5; tentatively, D is TRBD1 (5 bases). V was cut by 7 bases and J by 5 bases, with 18 bases left in between. From germline, CDR1 is SGDLS and CDR2 YYNGEE. This CDR3 has 14 residues.

The chain carries TRBV5-1 and TRBJ2-5, with 7 bases fitting TRBD2. Per germline, CDR1 SGHRS and CDR2 YFSETQ. Trimming cost V 1 base and J 1 base; bases outside gene matches: 4. The CDR3 is 15 amino acids. CDR3 protein: CASSLLGTTQETQYF. The DNA of the CDR3 is TGCGCCAGCAGCTTGTTGGGGACTACCCAAGAGACCCAGTACTTC.

The sample holds one count of this clone. V usage is TRBV3-1 (or the pseudogene TRBV3-2) and J usage is TRBJ2-2, with D tentatively TRBD1 (7 bases). Trimming took 3 bases from V and 6 from J, leaving 11 bases between them. CDR3 length: 14 amino acids. Germline CDR1 LGHDT, CDR2 YNNKEL (reference sequence). The CDR3 bases are TGTGCCAGCAGCCACAGGGGGGCCGCCGGGGAGCTGTTTTTT. Amino acids: CASSHRGAAGELFF.

The gene calls are TRBV5-1 and TRBJ2-2; 11 bases line up with TRBD2. The CDR3 contains 15 residues. The ends lost 3 bases at V and 6 bases at J; junction bases unmatched: 4. From germline, CDR1 is SGHRS and CDR2 YFSETQ. In DNA, the CDR3 is TGCGCCAGCAGCTCGGGACTAGCGGTCCCCGGGGAGCTGTTTTTT. Its translation: CASSSGLAVPGELFF.

The J gene is TRBJ1-5, the V gene TRBV2; D gene uncertain. V dropped 6 bases and J dropped 7 bases, with 13 bases sitting between them. The germline CDR1 and CDR2 sequences are SNHLY and FYNNEI. CDR3 length: 13 amino acids. CDR3 residues: CASRGFSGQPQHF. The CDR3, as DNA: TGTGCCAGCAGGGGGTTCTCGGGACAGCCCCAGCATTTT.

In its sample, this clone was seen once. The J gene is TRBJ1-6, the V gene TRBV7-8; D not certain. Between the trimmed V and J ends, which lost 5 bases and 14 bases, there was a span of 16 bases. The germline V gene has CDR1 SGHVS and CDR2 FQNEAQ. The CDR3 is made up of 13 amino acids. The CDR3, as DNA: TGTGCCAGCAGCCCGCAAACATTCACATCCCTCCACTTT. This encodes CASSPQTFTSLHF. The complete variable domain, with remaining parts taken from reference TRBV7-8 and TRBJ1-6, reads GAGVSQSPRYKVAKRGQDVALRCDPISGHVSLFWYQQALGQGPEFLTYFQNEAQLDKSGLPSDRFFAERPEGSVSTLKIQRTQQEDSAVYLCASSPQTFTSLHFGNGTRLTVT.